Listed here is a single T cell receptor (beta chain). As yet, its antigen is unknown. Germline V gene lookup returns CDR1 LNHNV and CDR2 YYDKDF (reference sequence). Trimming at V came to 2 bases and at J to 7 bases, leaving 8 bases not matched to a gene. This CDR3 is built from 16 residues. Using immunoSEQ multiplex PCR, the repertoire was profiled, and TCRdb retains in-frame clones only, with some absent. Altogether roughly 68,000 clones are present, more than 75% being singletons, with the ten largest covering more than 8%. The sample belongs to a study of glioma-infiltrating T cells after dendritic cell vaccination. Study details: Treatment, given 2003 to 2012, was autologous tumor lysate-pulsed dendritic cell vaccination. Three intradermal dendritic cell vaccine injections were given every two weeks.

Patients had residual fresh-frozen tumor tissue and more than two years of survival data. The study, taken as a whole, reports: Complete blood and tumor specimen sets were limited to few patients.

This clonotype originated in a human donor with glioblastoma. The J gene is TRBJ2-1, the V gene TRBV15, with 10 bases fitting TRBD1. Sequencing was performed on blood, taken before dendritic cell vaccination. The CDR3 DNA follows: TGTGCCACCAGCAGACTTGAGGGACAGGGGAGAAATGAGCAGTTCTTC. Protein: CATSRLEGQGRNEQFF.